This T cell receptor (beta chain) appears in the sequencing data of a study of cytomegalovirus exposure and HLA in healthy donors (dated by TCRdb to 2016 to 2017). Context from the whole study: An earlier analysis of about 560 of the donors reported 276 Gb of sequence data and 95 million to 140 million unique TCR beta sequences obtained from around 190 million T cells. Among the roughly 380 genotyped donors, around 81% belonged to the genetic ancestry cluster associated with self-reported Caucasian donors. A separate validation cohort of approximately 130 different subjects was used in addition to the roughly 670-subject first cohort. Class I and class II HLA loci were covered by the typing at four-digit resolution. The study aimed to test whether signatures of past pathogen exposure could be identified by cataloging public T cell receptors. Approximately 300 gigabases of sequencing data and around 85 million unique TCR sequences made up an early release that covered fewer than 650 HLA-typed donors. A later genetic analysis used genome-wide SNP genotypes for about 55% of the 666 donors, treating that subset as a discovery cohort. Rather than using new phenotypic data, the later analysis identified candidate immune exposures from TCR beta sequences and from how often those sequences occurred across donors. On average, 235,054 unique TCR beta nucleotide sequences were sequenced per donor among 398 genotyped donors of the cohort, with about 19% of those sequences being non-productive. Donor age, sex, ethnicity and CMV serostatus were collected together with the repertoire data. The study combined high-throughput TCR immunosequencing, statistical association of individual TCRs with disease status, and machine learning to predict cytomegalovirus infection status. Every discovery cohort repertoire had been produced on one sequencing platform. In a later analysis, previously published TCR beta repertoires from 550 to 700 donors were re-analyzed and high-resolution HLA genotyping was added so that TCR occurrence patterns could be studied. Using immunosequencing, the study profiled T cell repertoires from 666 subjects and related those repertoires to cytomegalovirus serostatus. To decide whether each TCR beta V gene segment behaved as functional or pseudogenic, an earlier analysis of nearly 600 of the donors relied on high-throughput TCR beta sequencing. Typing coverage differed by locus: A, B, C, DRB1 and DQB1 were typed in about 620-640 donors, DQA1 in 500 to 550, DPA1 in 600 to 610, and DPB1 in 450 to 480. Several DR-DQ haplotypes were treated as single units for association and clustering because of strong linkage in the cohort. What the authors observed across the whole study: The authors suggested that the approach could potentially be generalized to other disease states and immunological phenotypes. The presence/absence analyses assumed that sequencing depth was roughly uniform across donors, and that assumption may not be true. When HLA alleles, especially DR and DQ, strongly co-occurred, TCR associations were difficult to assign to individual alleles. A later analysis found that TCR association rates varied across HLA loci, with DRB1 alleles showing the most associated TCRs and HLA-C alleles the fewest. Some IMGT-functional V segments, including TRBV6-2 and TRBV6-3, could not be told apart with the 87-base-pair reads, so those segments were excluded. The study gave a list of about 170 TCR beta chains associated with cytomegalovirus. A further reported finding was that TCR beta sequences accurately predicted the HLA-A and HLA-B alleles for most subjects in the first cohort. Compared with equally common non-associated chains, HLA-associated TCR beta chains in a later analysis were more clonally expanded and had lower generation probabilities. Over 15 rarely observed V segments, including chromosome 9 orphons, were excluded from the earlier analysis of several hundred of the donors because counts were too low. The only immune exposure information available for the cohort was CMV serostatus. Because HLA typing was unavailable for some donors at each locus, only the typed subset was used in association tests. Compared with the approximately 600-donor mean, donors in an Asian-associated ancestry cluster had fewer N-insertions in productive TCRs, according to a later genetic analysis. An association between a missense DCLRE1C variant and V-gene and J-gene trimming of TCR beta chains was found in a later genetic analysis and replicated in an independent cohort. The cohort was sequenced for TCR beta chains only, and without alpha or paired-chain data the features that could be detected were limited. In vitro tests confirmed that a few of the cytomegalovirus-associated TCR beta chains recognize cytomegalovirus antigens. A later analysis reported that several top co-occurrence clusters appeared linked to parvovirus B19, influenza, CMV and Epstein-Barr virus. Specific HLA alleles were associated with 16,951 TCR beta sequences at a false discovery rate of 0.05 in a later analysis. Broadly in line with IMGT annotations, most TCR beta V segments showed up in productive rearrangements about 87% or about 30% of the time in an earlier analysis of several hundred of the donors. A group of highly shared sequence variants was considered likely to be a technical artifact of the sequencing pipeline. Cytomegalovirus status was reported to be diagnosed by the classifier with high specificity and sensitivity in both the original and validation cohorts. According to a later analysis, most CMV-associated TCR beta chains appeared to be HLA-restricted, and the HLA associations seemed to be driven largely by CMV exposure. Linkage disequilibrium might explain the correlated functional status among segregating V segments, but an unknown experimental factor could not be excluded. While some public TCRs were present in many individuals, most TCR sequences turned up only very rarely across donors.

The cohort comprised around 690 healthy bone marrow donors. At the time of sampling, all cohort members were nominally healthy, though unrecorded immune exposures were likely present. The donor was CMV seronegative and belonged to the group of over 300 seronegative cohort members. Each donor provided a peripheral blood sample, and peripheral blood mononuclear cells were used for TCR beta sequencing. Genomic DNA was extracted from the blood cell samples with the Qiagen DNeasy Blood Extraction Kit. The germline V gene sets CDR1 to SGHRS and CDR2 to YFSETQ. V is shortened by 5 bases, J by 3 bases, and the region joining them spans 6 bases. From the cysteine through the phenylalanine, the CDR3 covers 11 amino acids. Of all the DNA, just the CDR3 is kept, 33 bases in frame from base 1. In the case of this clone: What antigen it recognizes has not been identified. Nothing much larger sits one base from this clone, and base qualities are not available.

To prepare the library, the immunoSEQ multiplex PCR assay was applied. For the multiplex PCR, a mixture combining 60 forward primers for TCR Vbeta segments and 13 reverse primers for TCR Jbeta segments was used. The CDR3 region of rearranged TCR beta genes was amplified from genomic DNA by a multiplex PCR assay. On the Illumina HiSeq System, the amplified TCR beta libraries were sequenced as 87-base-pair reads. Processing in the source paper ran as follows. Across the roughly 700 repertoires, a later analysis counted tens of millions of unique TCR beta chains, around 10 million of which were shared by at least two donors. Raw reads were error-corrected and collapsed into unique sequences by a nearest-neighbor algorithm in which closely related sequences were merged to remove PCR and sequencing errors. V, D and J gene segments were assigned by aligning CDR3 sequences to IMGT reference sequences. For a sequence to be retained, a match of at least six nucleotides was required to both a V gene segment and a J gene segment. A rearrangement counted as productive if the CDR3 had no stop codons and remained in frame with V and J, and every other rearrangement counted as non-productive. Following IMGT convention, CDR3 was defined as the stretch from the second conserved V-encoded cysteine up to the conserved J-encoded phenylalanine. Sequences without an unambiguous match to a single V gene segment were excluded from the earlier analysis of almost 600 of the donors. In an earlier analysis of several hundred of the donors, V segments were called functional above 56.7% productive rearrangements and were called segregating when the between-donor standard deviation exceeded 5%. A statistical classification framework was built for diagnosing cytomegalovirus status from the catalog of TCR beta chain sequences. In a later analysis, V and J genes were assigned by comparing TCR nucleotide sequences against IMGT/GENE-DB human TR gene sequences. In a later analysis, CDR3 sequences and most-parsimonious VDJ recombination scenarios were assigned using the TCRdist pipeline. A later analysis defined each TCR beta chain by its CDR3 amino acid sequence plus V-gene family, and excluded reads lacking a unique V-gene family. To address suspected cross-contamination and a sequencing artifact, a later analysis removed approximately 600 highly shared, low-generation-probability nucleotide sequences. For each public chain, a later analysis derived a clonal expansion index from normalized ranks of inferred template counts within each repertoire. A later analysis computed generation probabilities with a VDJ recombination model fitted to out-of-frame rearrangements, and checked the results against IGoR. Hypergeometric tests were used in a later analysis to score TCR-TCR, TCR-HLA and TCR-CMV co-occurrence, with a repertoire-size bias correction applied to the TCR pairs. False discovery rates were estimated in a later analysis by permuting HLA or CMV assignments 20 times. In a later analysis, co-occurring TCRs were grouped with DBSCAN, and TCRdist sequence similarity was added when clustering was performed within HLA-allele-positive subsets. Repertoires with fewer than 30,000 or more than 120,000 public chains were left out of co-occurrence clustering, as were five repertoires with anomalous nucleotide sharing. TCRdb stores this immuneACCESS table with in-frame sequences only. Part of the clones is absent; in the studies checked, under half of the shortfall reflects unresolved V genes, and no reason is known for the rest. The V and J calls and the clone size are those of that table, but D and trimming were determined from the DNA. This sample has roughly 130,000 clones in its table, and approximately 80% of those were observed once. 1% of the sample is held by the ten biggest clonotypes.

Sequenced sample: PBMCs. The chain was built from TRBV5-1 and TRBJ2-7, with the identity of the D gene unclear. The receptor's source is a man aged 40-49 years in good health and CMV-seronegative. CDR3 region: CASRGSYEQYF. The base sequence is TGCGCCAGCAGGGGCAGCTACGAGCAGTACTTC.